This T cell receptor beta chain was obtained from a study of T cell clonotyping in hematopoietic cell transplantation (dated by TCRdb to the early 2020s). About the study as a whole: Pretransplant samples from recipients were collected after cytoreduction. Patients were recruited between September 2015 and January 2017 and followed until late 2020 or death. A total of 135 blood samples were collected in the study from 35 to 45 consecutive transplant recipients and their related donors.

The time point label here, explained by the study, means: recipient sample about 28 days before transplant, after cytoreduction. Blood from recipients was drawn about 28 days before transplant and again at days 30, 100 and 180 after transplant. Using Nuclei Lysis Solution, genomic DNA was extracted from unfractionated peripheral blood mononuclear cells that were either fresh or cryopreserved. With the immunoSEQ assay, which is a bias-controlled multiplex PCR relying on V- and J-specific primers, TCR beta CDR3 regions were amplified from genomic DNA. A second PCR step added a proprietary barcode and Illumina adapter sequences to the CDR3 amplicons. An Illumina MiSeq instrument was used to sequence the CDR3 libraries. Per the source publication's procedure: Export and quality control were done with immunoSEQ Analyzer 3.0, while downstream analyses used R Bioconductor and Immunarch. Only productive rearrangements in the normalized downsampled data set went into calculating the repertoire metrics. Clonotypes larger than 5 templates in the normalized cohort were defined as pathologically expanded. Repertoire diversity was measured with the Inverse Simpson Index. The non-normalized data set was used for CMV-specificity analyses so that all clonotypes could be captured. The table was pulled from immuneACCESS by TCRdb, which kept in-frame rearrangements only. Such tables lose some clones; where checked, under half of the loss comes from unresolved V genes, and the rest has no known cause. The V and J calls and clone size are taken from that table; D and trimming were inferred from the DNA. This sample is represented by roughly 9,300 clones; around 86% of them were singletons. The ten largest account for about 15% of the sample.

As for this clone: Its antigen is still unknown. No much larger clone is present one base from it, and per-base qualities are unavailable.

Points the paper makes about the study in general: After transplant, TCR diversity in recipients dropped, and pathologically expanded clonotypes climbed progressively between day 30 and day 180. Broader TCR repertoire diversity after transplant was predicted by Inverse Simpson Index values from donors and from recipients before transplant. The sample size was limited and the cells went unsorted, which meant the CD4 and CD8 repertoire contributions could not be told apart. Just a small fraction of recipient repertoires overlapped with donor repertoires, and more than 97% appeared de novo at the given depth.

According to the germline V gene, CDR1 reads SNHLY and CDR2 reads FYNNEI. Inclusive of the bounding cysteine and phenylalanine, the CDR3 is 15 residues long. The retained sequence is limited to the CDR3, 45 bases, with the frame set at the first base. Trimming at the junction amounts to 3 bases on V and 5 bases on J, and the germline ends lie 14 bases apart. This receptor was obtained from a woman in her fifties or sixties with chronic myeloid leukemia. Some clones in this sample may be carry-over from other donors' samples. This sample comprised peripheral blood mononuclear cells, obtained before stem cell transplant. The V and J genes are TRBV2 and TRBJ1-5; the D gene lacks a confident call. The DNA sequence reads TGTGCCAGCAGTGAGTCTATCTCCGCTCATCAGCCCCAGCATTTT. Its amino acids are CASSESISAHQPQHF. Outside the CDR3, residues come from the reference TRBV2 and TRBJ1-5 proteins, so the full variable domain is: EPEVTQTPSHQVTQMGQEVILRCVPISNHLYFYWYRQILGQKVEFLVSFYNNEISEKSEIFDDQFSVERPDGSNFTLKIRSTKLEDSAMYFCASSESISAHQPQHFGDGTRLSIL.